Each of the 32 T cell receptor beta chains below was sequenced from the same sample in a study of cytomegalovirus exposure and HLA in healthy donors. A multiplex PCR was run with 60 Vbeta primers and 13 Jbeta primers. TCRdb's copy holds only in-frame clones and misses some; the assay was immunoSEQ multiplex PCR. The sample holds tens of thousands of clones, approximately 72% seen once. The sequenced sample was PBMCs. The source of these receptors is a man between 45 and 60 years old in good health and CMV-seropositive.

The chain joins TRBV11-2 to TRBJ1-2; tentatively, D is TRBD1 (5 bases). V lost 2 bases and J lost 4, with 14 bases in between. The CDR3 runs 15 residues. Germline CDR1 is SGHAT and CDR2 is FQNNGV. DNA for the CDR3: TGTGCCAGCAGCTTAAACCCCGGGGGGATCTATGGCTACACCTTC. Its translation: CASSLNPGGIYGYTF. Filled out from reference TRBV11-2 and TRBJ1-2, the complete variable domain reads EAGVAQSPRYKIIEKRQSVAFWCNPISGHATLYWYQQILGQGPKLLIQFQNNGVVDDSQLPKDRFSAERLKGVDSTLKIQPAKLEDSAVYLCASSLNPGGIYGYTFGSGTRLTVV.

J is TRBJ2-5 and V is TRBV5-1; D unclear. TRBJ2-7 explains the end of the DNA better; the J call may be wrong. This CDR3 comprises 15 residues. In germline, CDR1 is SGHRS, CDR2 YFSETQ. CDR3 sequence reads: CASRREQNVPYEQYF. In DNA form, the CDR3 reads TGCGCCAGCAGACGAGAACAGAATGTTCCCTACGAGCAGTACTTC.

V gene TRBV28 combines with J gene TRBJ1-1, with no clear D. Per germline, CDR1 MDHEN and CDR2 SYDVKM. Trimming took off 5 bases at V and 4 bases at J, with 23 bases between the two ends. The CDR3 is 17 amino acids. As DNA, the CDR3 is TGTGCCAGCAGTCTAGGACGGCTCGGAGTAGGAGGCACTGAAGCTTTCTTT. Translating gives CASSLGRLGVGGTEAFF.

This clone was picked up a small number of times. The V and J genes are TRBV6-6 and TRBJ2-6; D is uncertain. CDR3 length equals 13 residues. V lost 10 bases, J lost 0 bases, and 7 bases lay in between. CDR1 is MNHNY, CDR2 SVGAGI, per germline (reference sequence). The CDR3 DNA reads as TGTGCCATCGGTAGCTCTGGGGCCAACGTCCTGACTTTC. It is translated as CAIGSSGANVLTF.

V and J are TRBV28 and TRBJ2-5; no clear D. The CDR3 is 13 amino acids. The germline V gene encodes CDR1 MDHEN and CDR2 SYDVKM. V lost 8 bases, J lost 0 bases, and 10 bases lay in between. CDR3 region: CASRFRYQETQYF. As DNA, the CDR3 is TGTGCCAGCCGCTTTCGGTACCAAGAGACCCAGTACTTC.

The rearrangement uses TRBV19 and TRBJ2-7, with 7 bases fitting TRBD1. The germline CDR1 and CDR2 sequences are LNHDA and SQIVND (reference sequence). J lost 4 bases, V lost 6 bases, and 6 bases had no gene match. The CDR3 runs to 13 residues. The CDR3 loop reads CASRGDRGYEQYF. CDR3 in DNA: TGTGCCAGTAGGGGGGACAGAGGGTACGAGCAGTACTTC. The variable domain in full, with the rest retrieved from reference TRBV19 and TRBJ2-7, is DGGITQSPKYLFRKEGQNVTLSCEQNLNHDAMYWYRQDPGQGLRLIYYSQIVNDFQKGDIAEGYSVSREKKESFPLTVTSAQKNPTAFYLCASRGDRGYEQYFGPGTRLTVT.

The table lists this clone with a count of one. This sequence joins TRBV19 and TRBJ2-7, with TRBD1 identical over 9 bases. The ends lost 5 bases at V and 2 bases at J; junction bases unmatched: 4. CDR1 is LNHDA and CDR2 is SQIVND in the germline V gene (reference sequence). The CDR3 consists of 14 residues. CDR3 loop: CASSPGQGPYEQYF. The CDR3 DNA follows: TGTGCCAGTAGTCCGGGACAGGGACCCTACGAGCAGTACTTC.

The rearrangement uses TRBV5-1 and TRBJ1-1, with 11 bases lining up with TRBD1. J gave up 1 base and V 4 bases, and 3 bases lay outside the gene matches. The CDR3 runs to 15 residues. Germline V gene lookup returns CDR1 SGHRS and CDR2 YFSETQ. The chain's CDR3 is CASSRGTGGNTEAFF. The CDR3 region has the DNA TGCGCCAGCAGCAGAGGGACAGGGGGGAACACTGAAGCTTTCTTT.

This chain links TRBV5-1 with TRBJ1-4; tentative D call: TRBD1 (6 bases). CDR3 length: 15 amino acids. The V gene lost 0 bases and the J gene lost 5 bases, with 11 bases spanning the gap. CDR1 is SGHRS and CDR2 is YFSETQ in the germline V gene. CDR3 bases: TGCGCCAGCAGCTTGGAGGGACACATGAATGAAAAACTGTTTTTT. This translates into CASSLEGHMNEKLFF.

The J gene is TRBJ1-5, the V gene TRBV7-8, with TRBD1 as a possible D gene (5 bases). The CDR3 is 14 residues long. The germline gives CDR1 SGHVS, CDR2 FQNEAQ. V was pared by 5 bases and J by 4 bases, with 12 bases between. The DNA for the CDR3 is TGTGCCAGCAGCAACGGGGGGGGGAATCAGCCCCAGCATTTT. Translating gives CASSNGGGNQPQHF.

This chain links TRBV29-1 with TRBJ1-2; 12 positions match TRBD1. CDR1 is SQVTM and CDR2 is ANQGSEA in the germline V gene. With V trimmed by 2 bases and J by 1 base, 5 bases remained unmatched. This CDR3 spans 16 amino acids. The CDR3 loop reads CSVERGQGARNYGYTF. The CDR3 coding sequence is TGCAGCGTTGAAAGGGGACAGGGGGCTCGTAACTATGGCTACACCTTC. The full variable domain, with the rest looked up from reference TRBV29-1 and TRBJ1-2, is SAVISQKPSRDICQRGTSLTIQCQVDSQVTMMFWYRQQPGQSLTLIATANQGSEATYESGFVIDKFPISRPNLTFSTLTVSNMSPEDSSIYLCSVERGQGARNYGYTFGSGTRLTVV.

The chain recombines TRBV10-3 with TRBJ2-3; 11 bases agree with TRBD1. V dropped 10 bases and J dropped 6; count of bases not matched to a gene: 9. Per the germline V gene, CDR1 is ENHRY and CDR2 is SYGVKD. The CDR3 has 14 residues. CDR3 nucleotides: TGTGCCACCATGGACAGGGGGCAGAAGGATACGCAGTATTTT. This sequence encodes CATMDRGQKDTQYF.

This clone was detected only once. The V and J genes are TRBV29-1 and TRBJ2-4, with 7 bases that match TRBD1. The length of the CDR3 is 12 residues. With V trimmed by 3 bases and J by 9 bases, 5 bases remained unmatched. CDR1 SQVTM and CDR2 ANQGSEA come from the germline V gene. CDR3 nucleotide sequence: TGCAGCGTTGAGACAGGGTCGAGCATTCAGTACTTC. It specifies CSVETGSSIQYF.

The chain joins TRBV6-5 to TRBJ2-5; TRBD2 is a possible D gene (7 bases). The length of the CDR3 is 13 residues. The germline V and J ends were trimmed by 8 bases and 5 bases, with 15 bases remaining between them. Per germline, CDR1 MNHEY and CDR2 SVGAGI. The CDR3 sequence: CASRRGGSETQYF. DNA of the CDR3: TGTGCCAGCCGGAGGGGGGGTTCGGAGACCCAGTACTTC.

Note on this clone: Since the CDR3 does not end with the conserved phenylalanine or tryptophan, this likely comes from a read error. The chain links TRBV19 to TRBJ2-2; 9 bases fit TRBD1. The CDR3 is made up of 16 amino acids. Looked up from germline, CDR1 is LNHDA and CDR2 is SQIVND (reference sequence). The ends lost 3 bases at V and 7 bases at J; junction bases unmatched: 9. CDR3 residues: CASSMDTGGGIGELFL. CDR3 nucleotide sequence: TGTGCCAGTAGTATGGATACAGGGGGCGGAATCGGGGAGCTGTTTTTG.

The chain employs TRBV2 and TRBJ1-4; maybe TRBD1 (6 bases). Looked up from germline, CDR1 is SNHLY and CDR2 is FYNNEI. Trimming shortened V by 1 base and J by 5 bases, and 11 bases separated the two germline ends. The CDR3 spans 15 residues. The CDR3 DNA reads TGTGCCAGCAGTGAAGAGGGGACAATGAATGAAAAACTGTTTTTT. Protein sequence: CASSEEGTMNEKLFF.

CDR3 sequence (DNA): TGCGCCAGCGGGGGCGGAGGACCAGATACGCAGTATTTT. Protein: CASGGGGPDTQYF. V is TRBV5-1 and J is TRBJ2-3; D perhaps matches TRBD1 (6 bases). Germline CDR1 is SGHRS and CDR2 is YFSETQ. The CDR3 has 13 residues. V was clipped by 7 bases and J by 4 bases, with 13 bases between them.

The chain combines TRBV30 with TRBJ2-5; D remains ambiguous. Germline V lookup: CDR1 GTSNPN, CDR2 SVGIG (reference sequence). Trimming shortened V by 4 bases and J by 2 bases, and 5 bases separated the two germline ends. CDR3 length equals 11 residues. This CDR3 reads CAWMAQETQYF. The CDR3 nucleotides are TGTGCCTGGATGGCTCAAGAGACCCAGTACTTC.

V gene TRBV5-1 combines with J gene TRBJ2-3, with 9 positions matching TRBD1. CDR1 and CDR2 from the germline V gene are SGHRS and YFSETQ. Losses at the gene ends were 5 bases for V and 2 bases for J; bases not matched to a gene: 3. The CDR3 has 14 residues. CDR3 bases: TGCGCCAGCAGTTTACAGGGGGCCACAGATACGCAGTATTTT. It codes for CASSLQGATDTQYF.

The chain joins TRBV5-1 to TRBJ2-3; 8 nucleotides align to TRBD2. Trimming took 4 bases from V and 1 from J; bases not matched to a gene: 11. The CDR3 extends over 17 amino acids. CDR1 is SGHRS and CDR2 is YFSETQ in the germline V gene. Here the CDR3 reads CASSHSGGAGGTDTQYF. CDR3 DNA: TGCGCCAGCAGCCATTCGGGGGGAGCGGGAGGCACAGATACGCAGTATTTT.

The chain has TRBV6-5 and TRBJ1-6, with 8 positions matching TRBD1. This CDR3 region has 12 residues. Germline assignment: CDR1 MNHEY and CDR2 SVGAGI. V lost 6 bases and J lost 9; bases outside the gene matches: 1. The CDR3 DNA sequence: TGTGCCAGCAGGACAGGGGTTTCACCCCTCCACTTT. Translating it yields CASRTGVSPLHF.

This clone was found a few times. The genes are TRBV5-1 and TRBJ2-7; TRBD2 matches at 8 bases. J lost 2 bases, V lost 2 bases, and 6 bases had no gene match. Looked up from germline, CDR1 is SGHRS and CDR2 is YFSETQ. The CDR3 sequence is 15 residues long. The CDR3 loop reads CASSLTSGTAYEQYF. In DNA form, the CDR3 reads TGCGCCAGCAGCTTAACTAGCGGTACGGCCTACGAGCAGTACTTC. Full variable domain (missing parts from reference TRBV5-1 and TRBJ2-7): KAGVTQTPRYLIKTRGQQVTLSCSPISGHRSVSWYQQTPGQGLQFLFEYFSETQRNKGNFPGRFSGRQFSNSRSEMNVSTLELGDSALYLCASSLTSGTAYEQYFGPGTRLTVT.

In its sample, this clone was seen once. No conserved phenylalanine or tryptophan is present at the end of the CDR3, so a read error is the likely explanation. J is TRBJ1-1 and V is TRBV6-5; D uncertain. Germline V CDR1 and CDR2: MNHEY, SVGAGI. The CDR3 spans 13 residues. The V end was cut by 8 bases, the J end by 10 bases, with 20 bases between. Here the CDR3 reads CASLTPPPPVAFL. CDR3 coding DNA: TGTGCCAGCTTAACTCCCCCCCCTCCGGTAGCTTTCTTG.

This clone appeared a few times. The rearrangement joins TRBV5-1 to TRBJ2-5; weak D call: TRBD1 (6 bases). The CDR3 contains 15 residues. Per the germline V gene, CDR1 is SGHRS and CDR2 is YFSETQ. V lost 7 bases to trimming and J lost 0 bases, with 16 bases between them. For the CDR3, the DNA is TGCGCCAGCGGCGCAGGGGCCGCTAACCAAGAGACCCAGTACTTC. Residues: CASGAGAANQETQYF.

The V and J genes are TRBV19 and TRBJ1-2; TRBD1 matches 9 bases. Germline V CDR1 and CDR2: LNHDA, SQIVND (reference sequence). The junction had 5 bases not matched to a gene; V was cut back by 5 bases and J by 1 base. The CDR3 is 15 residues long. The CDR3 protein is CASSHRDRVNYGYTF. In nucleotides, the CDR3 is TGTGCCAGTAGTCATAGGGACAGGGTTAACTATGGCTACACCTTC.

The V and J genes are TRBV18 and TRBJ2-3; a weak D match, TRBD2 (5 bases). The CDR3 is 14 amino acids. CDR1 and CDR2 from the germline V gene are KGHSH and LQKENI. V lost 2 bases and J 3 bases, leaving 9 bases between the germline ends. CDR3: CASSPGLKTDTQYF. CDR3 nucleotides: TGTGCCAGCTCACCAGGACTCAAGACAGATACGCAGTATTTT.

The V and J genes are TRBV7-9 and TRBJ2-5; 7 nucleotides match TRBD2. J gave up 3 bases and V 1 base, and 2 bases lay outside the gene matches. Germline values: CDR1 SEHNR, CDR2 FQNEAQ (reference sequence). This CDR3 region has 14 residues. Written as DNA, the CDR3 is TGTGCCAGCAGCTTAGGACTAGCAGAAGAGACCCAGTACTTC. Residues: CASSLGLAEETQYF.

The CDR3 DNA follows: TGTGCCAGCAGCTCACAGGGGGACAACCCTGGGGCCAACGTCCTGACTTTC. Protein: CASSSQGDNPGANVLTF. This chain joins TRBV7-9 and TRBJ2-6, with 8 bases lining up with TRBD1. CDR3 length: 17 amino acids. Germline V gives CDR1 SEHNR, CDR2 FQNEAQ (reference sequence). Trimming at V came to 4 bases and at J to 2 bases, leaving 7 bases not matched to a gene.

The chain is built from TRBV28 and TRBJ2-1; 10 positions match TRBD1. Germline CDR1 is MDHEN and CDR2 is SYDVKM. This CDR3 is built from 16 residues. After removal of 3 bases from V and 7 bases from J, the junction contained 9 bases not matched to a gene. CDR3 sequence: CASSFATGGVVNEQFF. CDR3 bases: TGTGCCAGCAGTTTCGCGACAGGGGGCGTTGTAAATGAGCAGTTCTTC.

The J gene is TRBJ1-2, the V gene TRBV2; tentatively, D is TRBD1 (5 bases). CDR1 is SNHLY, CDR2 FYNNEI, per germline. V shed 6 bases and J shed 4 bases, with 15 bases lying between them. CDR3 size: 14 residues. DNA for the CDR3: TGTGCCAGCAGATACCGGGGGGGAGCCTATGGCTACACCTTC. This sequence encodes CASRYRGGAYGYTF.

This clone was picked up a small number of times. This rearrangement joins TRBV5-1 to TRBJ1-4; D is perhaps TRBD1 (5 bases). Germline-derived CDR1 and CDR2 are SGHRS and YFSETQ. V was cut by 6 bases and J by 6 bases, with 15 bases left in between. This CDR3 is 14 amino acids long. The CDR3 DNA reads as TGCGCCAGCACCTGGGGCAGGTCGGATGAAAAACTGTTTTTT. It specifies CASTWGRSDEKLFF.

The rearrangement links TRBV19 to TRBJ2-5; the D gene is possibly TRBD2 (6 bases). The germline V and J ends were trimmed by 5 bases and 1 base, with 11 bases remaining between them. CDR3 size: 14 residues. Germline V gene sequence: CDR1 LNHDA, CDR2 SQIVND (reference sequence). In DNA form, the CDR3 reads TGTGCCAGTAGTGGCGGGACCTTCCAAGAGACCCAGTACTTC. As protein: CASSGGTFQETQYF.